Below, 26 T cell receptor beta chains from the same sample are listed, as sequenced in a study of cytomegalovirus exposure and HLA in healthy donors. The PCR employed 60 Vbeta primers together with 13 Jbeta primers. Profiled with immunoSEQ multiplex PCR; TCRdb holds only in-frame clones, not every one. The sample gives 150,000 to 200,000 clones, 81% of which show up once; 3.5% to 4% is in the top ten. The specimen sequenced was PBMCs. These receptors all stem from a man aged 50 to 60 in good health and CMV-seronegative.

CDR3 bases: TGCGCCAGCAGCTTGGTCAGGGGATTGAACACTGAAGCTTTCTTT. The encoded protein is CASSLVRGLNTEAFF. This chain joins TRBV5-1 and TRBJ1-1; weak D call: TRBD1 (6 bases). This CDR3 comprises 15 residues. CDR1 is SGHRS, CDR2 YFSETQ, per germline. Trimming stripped 0 bases from V and 0 bases from J, with 9 bases between.

The chain recombines TRBV7-2 with TRBJ2-1; 10 bases fit TRBD1. The CDR3 extends over 14 amino acids. Trimming took 5 bases from V and 9 from J; bases not matched to a gene: 7. Germline assignment: CDR1 SGHTA and CDR2 FQGNSA. This CDR3 is CASSRRQGAAEQFF. The CDR3 DNA is TGTGCCAGCAGCCGCCGACAGGGGGCAGCTGAGCAGTTCTTC.

J is TRBJ2-2 and V is TRBV2, with unresolved D. This CDR3 region has 13 residues. With 1 base removed from V and 8 bases from J, the gap between germline ends came to 8 bases. CDR1 and CDR2 (germline): SNHLY, FYNNEI. CDR3 amino acids: CASSEGAPGELFF. The CDR3 coding sequence is TGTGCCAGCAGTGAAGGGGCCCCTGGGGAGCTGTTTTTT. Based on the CDR3 plus reference TRBV2 and TRBJ2-2, the full variable domain is EPEVTQTPSHQVTQMGQEVILRCVPISNHLYFYWYRQILGQKVEFLVSFYNNEISEKSEIFDDQFSVERPDGSNFTLKIRSTKLEDSAMYFCASSEGAPGELFFGEGSRLTVL.

The chain is built from TRBV7-9 and TRBJ2-3, with D maybe TRBD2 (5 bases). The germline V gene encodes CDR1 SEHNR and CDR2 FQNEAQ (reference sequence). The germline V and J ends were trimmed by 4 bases and 0 bases, with 14 bases remaining between them. CDR3 size: 16 residues. The CDR3 DNA sequence: TGTGCCAGCAGCTCTCGGGGTCTGTCCAGCACAGATACGCAGTATTTT. This codes for CASSSRGLSSTDTQYF.

Only one count was recorded for this clone. In nucleotides, the CDR3 is TGTGCCACCAGCAGATGGGACAGGGGGCCTGAGACCCAGTACTTC. As protein: CATSRWDRGPETQYF. The J gene is TRBJ2-5, the V gene TRBV15, with 12 bases matching TRBD1. The germline V gene has CDR1 LNHNV and CDR2 YYDKDF (reference sequence). J lost 5 bases, V lost 2 bases, and 3 bases had no gene match. CDR3 size: 15 residues.

The rearrangement uses TRBV5-8 and TRBJ1-4; D uncertain. There are 12 residues in the CDR3. CDR1 and CDR2 from the germline V gene are SGHTS and YDEGEE. V was pared by 4 bases and J by 15 bases, with 16 bases between. The CDR3 region has the DNA TGTGCCAGCAGCCATGACTCCCGCGGGGTGTTTTTT. Its protein is CASSHDSRGVFF.

V and J are TRBV6-6 and TRBJ2-7; perhaps TRBD1 as D (6 bases). Germline V CDR1 and CDR2: MNHNY, SVGAGI (reference sequence). V lost 2 bases and J lost 2, with 10 bases in between. CDR3 size: 14 residues. The DNA of the CDR3 is TGTGCCAGCAGTTACCCTTGGGACACCTACGAGCAGTACTTC. This translates into CASSYPWDTYEQYF.

J is TRBJ1-5 and V is TRBV18; TRBD1 matches 8 bases. Germline trimming cut 5 bases from V and 4 bases from J; bases unmatched to any gene: 19. Germline V gene sequence: CDR1 KGHSH, CDR2 LQKENI. The CDR3 runs to 19 residues. CDR3 in DNA: TGTGCCAGCTCAACAAGACGAGGGGACAGGCCCAGCGGTAATCAGCCCCAGCATTTT. It codes for CASSTRRGDRPSGNQPQHF.

This clone was seen just once. The V call is TRBV2, the J call TRBJ1-2; 7 nucleotides line up with TRBD1. The germline V gene has CDR1 SNHLY and CDR2 FYNNEI. Trimming removed 7 bases from V and 7 bases from J; junction bases left unmatched: 3. The CDR3 length is 11 residues. The CDR3 sequence is CASKRTGGYTF. DNA of the CDR3: TGTGCCAGCAAACGGACAGGTGGCTACACCTTC.

The V call is TRBV10-3, the J call TRBJ2-3; TRBD1 agrees at 7 bases. CDR1 is ENHRY and CDR2 is SYGVKD in the germline V gene. CDR3 length: 19 residues. The ends lost 8 bases at V and 5 bases at J; junction bases unmatched: 25. This chain's CDR3 is CAIGSTGRIGTLHEDTQYF. In nucleotides, the CDR3 is TGTGCCATCGGGTCGACAGGGAGAATTGGGACCTTACATGAAGATACGCAGTATTTT.

The table lists this clone with a few counts. V and J are TRBV2 and TRBJ1-1; D perhaps matches TRBD1 (5 bases). The V gene's germline CDR1 is SNHLY and CDR2 FYNNEI. The V gene lost 9 bases and the J gene lost 1 base, with 12 bases spanning the gap. CDR3 size: 13 residues. The DNA for the CDR3 is TGTGCCAGGGGGGGTGGGGAGAACACTGAAGCTTTCTTT. Protein sequence: CARGGGENTEAFF.

This clone appeared a few times. The genes are TRBV5-6 and TRBJ2-7, with TRBD1 as a possible D gene (6 bases). Germline loops: CDR1 SGHDT, CDR2 YYEEEE. This CDR3 spans 13 amino acids. The V end was cut by 3 bases, the J end by 3 bases, with 10 bases between. CDR3 sequence: CASSSGDYYEQYF. The CDR3, as DNA: TGTGCCAGCAGCTCAGGGGATTACTACGAGCAGTACTTC.

This chain's CDR3 is CASTRGGYGEAFF. CDR3 DNA sequence: TGTGCCAGCACCCGAGGGGGCTACGGAGAAGCTTTCTTT. This sequence joins TRBV11-2 and TRBJ1-1; TRBD1 matches 7 bases. Per the germline V gene, CDR1 is SGHAT and CDR2 is FQNNGV. Unmatched junction bases numbered 10, after V lost 7 bases and J lost 8 bases. There are 13 residues in the CDR3.

V gene TRBV5-1 combines with J gene TRBJ1-4, with 8 bases that match TRBD1. The J segment lost 8 bases and the V segment lost 2 bases, leaving 5 bases of the junction unmatched. Per the germline V gene, CDR1 is SGHRS and CDR2 is YFSETQ. CDR3 size: 14 residues. CDR3 sequence reads: CASSFQGAGEKLFF. DNA for the CDR3: TGCGCCAGCAGCTTCCAGGGGGCAGGGGAAAAACTGTTTTTT.

This rearrangement joins TRBV5-1 to TRBJ2-3; 7 bases agree with TRBD1. Germline values: CDR1 SGHRS, CDR2 YFSETQ. After removal of 4 bases from V and 3 bases from J, the junction contained 11 bases not matched to a gene. The CDR3 consists of 16 residues. CDR3 in DNA: TGCGCCAGCAGCCCCCAGGGTAACAGGGGTACAGATACGCAGTATTTT. Translating it yields CASSPQGNRGTDTQYF.

The chain carries TRBV7-8 and TRBJ2-5; the match to TRBD1 covers 9 bases. The J call may be mistaken, given a closer DNA end match to TRBJ2-7. The CDR3 totals 12 residues. CDR1 and CDR2 (germline): SGHVS, FQNEAQ. The chain's CDR3 is CASSRTGVEQYF. CDR3 DNA: TGTGCCAGCAGCCGGACAGGGGTCGAGCAGTACTTC.

The rearrangement joins TRBV29-1 to TRBJ2-1; D perhaps matches TRBD1 (5 bases). The V gene lost 3 bases and the J gene lost 9 bases, with 15 bases spanning the gap. In germline, CDR1 is SQVTM, CDR2 ANQGSEA. The CDR3 runs to 13 residues. This CDR3 reads CSVDLQAGGEQFF. For the CDR3, the DNA is TGCAGCGTTGATCTACAGGCTGGTGGTGAGCAGTTCTTC.

As DNA, the CDR3 is TGTGCCAGCAGTATACAGGGTCTAGTGACCGAGCAGTACTTC. Translated, it gives CASSIQGLVTEQYF. The V call is TRBV27, the J call TRBJ2-7; weak D call: TRBD1 (6 bases). Germline CDR1 reads MNHEY; CDR2 reads SMNVEV (reference sequence). Deletions cut 5 bases from V and 6 bases from J, with 17 bases between. The CDR3 loop spans 14 amino acids.

A few counts support this clone. The J gene is TRBJ2-1, the V gene TRBV28, with 9 positions matching TRBD1. The junction had 9 bases not matched to a gene; V was cut back by 5 bases and J by 7 bases. The CDR3 loop spans 15 amino acids. From germline, CDR1 is MDHEN and CDR2 SYDVKM. CDR3 sequence (DNA): TGTGCCAGCAGTAGAACGGGACAGGGTAGGAATGAGCAGTTCTTC. Residues: CASSRTGQGRNEQFF.

This chain uses TRBV19 with TRBJ2-7; D is ambiguous. Between the trimmed V and J ends, which lost 8 bases and 5 bases, there was a span of 10 bases. Germline V gene data show CDR1 as LNHDA and CDR2 as SQIVND (reference sequence). This CDR3 is 11 amino acids long. The CDR3 loop reads CASGFIDEQYF. The CDR3 bases are TGTGCCAGTGGCTTCATCGACGAGCAGTACTTC.

The rearrangement links TRBV28 to TRBJ1-5; D gene uncertain. CDR1 MDHEN and CDR2 SYDVKM come from the germline V gene. The V and J ends lost 7 bases and 0 bases respectively, with 16 bases between them. The CDR3 totals 16 residues. The CDR3 loop is CASTVGGFNSNQPQHF. The CDR3 bases are TGTGCCAGCACCGTGGGAGGTTTTAATAGCAATCAGCCCCAGCATTTT.

This chain joins TRBV27 and TRBJ2-2, with 11 bases that match TRBD1. This CDR3 comprises 15 residues. CDR1 is MNHEY and CDR2 is SMNVEV in the germline V gene (reference sequence). Trimming at V came to 6 bases and at J to 9 bases, leaving 9 bases not matched to a gene. CDR3 region: CASSTGQGGLRELFF. CDR3 nucleotides: TGTGCCAGCAGCACGGGACAGGGGGGCCTGAGGGAGCTGTTTTTT.

CDR3 amino acids: CASSSPDRGRNSPLHF. The CDR3 region has the DNA TGTGCCAGCAGTTCTCCCGACAGGGGGCGTAATTCACCCCTCCACTTT. The chain combines TRBV6-5 with TRBJ1-6, with 10 nucleotides matching TRBD1. V trimming: 4 bases; J trimming: 6 bases; junction bases outside the gene matches: 6. The CDR3 contains 16 residues. Germline CDR1 is MNHEY and CDR2 is SVGAGI.

This clone appeared a few times. The V and J genes are TRBV4-3 and TRBJ2-2, with D uncertain. The CDR3 runs 15 residues. Trimming pared 1 base from V and 4 bases from J, leaving 10 bases between. Germline lookup yields CDR1 LGHNA and CDR2 YSLEER. The CDR3 here is CASSQVLGLTGELFF. DNA for the CDR3: TGCGCCAGCAGCCAAGTTTTGGGCCTCACCGGGGAGCTGTTTTTT.

This clone is a singleton in its sample. The genes are TRBV19 and TRBJ2-3, with 11 bases lining up with TRBD2. The germline gives CDR1 LNHDA, CDR2 SQIVND (reference sequence). With 2 bases clipped from V and 1 base from J, the junction kept 2 bases outside the gene matches. The CDR3 length is 16 residues. The CDR3 protein is CASSIRLAGRTDTQYF. For the CDR3, the DNA is TGTGCCAGTAGTATAAGACTAGCGGGGCGCACAGATACGCAGTATTTT.

The V and J genes are TRBV6-5 and TRBJ2-1; TRBD1 aligns across 7 bases. J was trimmed by 3 bases and V by 9 bases; bases with no gene match: 5. Germline V gene lookup returns CDR1 MNHEY and CDR2 SVGAGI. This CDR3 spans 13 amino acids. The CDR3 protein is CASRNRGYNEQFF. In DNA, the CDR3 is TGTGCCAGTCGTAACAGGGGCTACAATGAGCAGTTCTTC.